The 30 T cell receptor beta chains below were found in one sample sequenced in a study of blood T cell repertoires in COVID-19. Clones were sequenced by immunoSEQ multiplex PCR, and TCRdb holds only the in-frame ones, with some missing. Of 95,000 to 150,000 clones in the sample, 80% to 85% were seen once. Sequenced material: peripheral blood. The receptors were sampled from a woman aged 45-60 years with acute or convalescent COVID-19.

CDR3 sequence (DNA): TGTGCCAGCTGTCGAGGGTCAGAGACCCAGTACTTC. Translating gives CASCRGSETQYF. This sequence joins TRBV28 and TRBJ2-5; weak D call: TRBD2 (5 bases). In germline, CDR1 is MDHEN, CDR2 SYDVKM. This CDR3 comprises 12 residues. The ends were cut back, 8 bases at V and 4 bases at J, with 11 bases in the middle. The whole variable domain, filled in from reference TRBV28 and TRBJ2-5, reads DVKVTQSSRYLVKRTGEKVFLECVQDMDHENMFWYRQDPGLGLRLIYFSYDVKMKEKGDIPEGYSVSREKKERFSLILESASTNQTSMYLCASCRGSETQYFGPGTRLLVL.

V is TRBV2 and J is TRBJ2-2; D is possibly TRBD1 (5 bases). The V end lost 5 bases, the J end lost 2 bases, and 12 bases lay between the germline ends. Germline CDR1 SNHLY, CDR2 FYNNEI. The CDR3 is made up of 15 amino acids. In DNA form, the CDR3 reads TGTGCCAGCAGTAGAGACAGACCAAACACCGGGGAGCTGTTTTTT. Translated, it gives CASSRDRPNTGELFF.

This clone was observed a few times. V usage is TRBV6-5 and J usage is TRBJ1-3; 9 bases fit TRBD1. The junction had 6 bases not matched to a gene; V was cut back by 7 bases and J by 5 bases. The CDR3 totals 14 residues. The germline V gene encodes CDR1 MNHEY and CDR2 SVGAGI. The CDR3 bases are TGTGCCAGCACACCCGGGACAGGGAGAAACACCATATATTTT. Translation: CASTPGTGRNTIYF.

This chain uses TRBV10-3 with TRBJ1-3, with TRBD1 identical over 7 bases. V was pared by 4 bases and J by 0 bases, with 15 bases of the junction left unmatched. The CDR3 has 19 residues. Germline CDR1 and CDR2: ENHRY and SYGVKD. The CDR3 DNA sequence: TGTGCCATCAGTGGGAAGGGGTTGCGGGACAGCTTCTCTGGAAACACCATATATTTT. Its protein is CAISGKGLRDSFSGNTIYF.

CDR3 sequence: CASSLPGDTQYF. In DNA form, the CDR3 reads TGTGCCAGCAGCCTCCCCGGGGATACGCAGTATTTT. The gene calls are TRBV9 and TRBJ2-3; D is uncertain. V shed 4 bases and J shed 6 bases, with 9 bases lying between them. The CDR3 has 12 amino acids. The germline CDR1 and CDR2 sequences are SGDLS and YYNGEE.

V usage is TRBV5-8 and J usage is TRBJ1-1; D unclear. Between the trimmed V and J ends, which lost 4 bases and 2 bases, there was a span of 12 bases. In germline, CDR1 is SGHTS, CDR2 YDEGEE. The CDR3 extends over 14 amino acids. CDR3 in amino acids: CASSQELFNTEAFF. Here the CDR3 DNA reads TGTGCCAGCAGCCAAGAACTCTTTAACACTGAAGCTTTCTTT.

The chain couples TRBV5-8 to TRBJ1-5, with 8 positions matching TRBD1. V lost 4 bases to trimming and J lost 7 bases; unmatched junction nucleotides: 10. This CDR3 has 15 amino acids. CDR1 is SGHTS and CDR2 is YDEGEE in the germline V gene. The CDR3 region has the DNA TGTGCCAGCAGCCAGTTGACAGGGGCCGACCAGCCCCAGCATTTT. Encoded protein: CASSQLTGADQPQHF.

The rearrangement links TRBV14 to TRBJ2-7; TRBD1 is a possible D gene (5 bases). V was cut by 0 bases and J by 2 bases, with 11 bases left in between. Germline V gene lookup returns CDR1 SGHDN and CDR2 FVKESK. This CDR3 has 15 amino acids. The CDR3 sequence is CASSQDRALTYEQYF. Here the CDR3 DNA reads TGTGCCAGCAGCCAAGACAGGGCTCTGACCTACGAGCAGTACTTC.

The chain uses TRBV5-1 and TRBJ2-5; 9 bases line up with TRBD2. The CDR3 consists of 16 residues. The V and J ends lost 1 base and 4 bases, in that order; junction bases with no gene match: 8. CDR1 and CDR2 from the germline V gene are SGHRS and YFSETQ. The CDR3 spells CASSLSAGGGAETQYF. The CDR3 region has the DNA TGCGCCAGCAGCTTGTCGGCGGGCGGGGGGGCAGAGACCCAGTACTTC.

This chain links TRBV2 with TRBJ1-1; weak D call: TRBD1 (6 bases). V dropped 5 bases and J dropped 1 base, with 8 bases sitting between them. CDR1 is SNHLY and CDR2 is FYNNEI in the germline V gene. The CDR3 covers 13 residues. In DNA form, the CDR3 reads TGTGCCAGCAGTAGGACAGCGAACACTGAAGCTTTCTTT. Translating gives CASSRTANTEAFF.

The chain uses TRBV19 and TRBJ1-2, with no clear D. Germline-derived CDR1 and CDR2 are LNHDA and SQIVND (reference sequence). The CDR3 totals 13 residues. The V and J ends lost 3 bases and 6 bases respectively, with 11 bases between them. The CDR3 is CASSIEGSHGYTF. The DNA of the CDR3 is TGTGCCAGTAGTATTGAGGGTTCCCATGGCTACACCTTC.

V is TRBV18 and J is TRBJ1-6; tentative D call: TRBD1 (6 bases). V shed 3 bases and J shed 5 bases, with 14 bases lying between them. The CDR3 covers 16 residues. Germline assignment: CDR1 KGHSH and CDR2 LQKENI. CDR3 residues: CASSPGALGNNSPLHF. CDR3 bases: TGTGCCAGCTCACCGGGGGCCCTTGGAAATAATTCACCCCTCCACTTT.

This clone was picked up a small number of times. The chain combines TRBV19 with TRBJ1-1, with 8 bases aligning to TRBD1. The V gene end was trimmed by 4 bases and the J gene end by 5 bases; junction bases not matched to a gene: 3. Germline V gives CDR1 LNHDA, CDR2 SQIVND (reference sequence). This CDR3 has 13 residues. CDR3 in amino acids: CASSRTGPTEAFF. The CDR3 DNA reads as TGTGCCAGTAGTAGGACAGGGCCTACTGAAGCTTTCTTT.

The CDR3 DNA reads TGCGCCAGCAGCCCAGGACAGGGGCCCGGGGAGCTGTTTTTT. Encoded protein: CASSPGQGPGELFF. This chain connects TRBV5-1 to TRBJ2-2, with TRBD1 matching 9 bases. The germline gives CDR1 SGHRS, CDR2 YFSETQ. With 4 bases clipped from V and 6 bases from J, the junction kept 4 bases outside the gene matches. The CDR3 has 14 amino acids.

This chain connects TRBV3-1 (or the pseudogene TRBV3-2) to TRBJ2-7, with D uncertain. The V gene lost 1 base and the J gene lost 1 base, with 11 bases spanning the gap. The CDR3 runs to 15 residues. Germline CDR1 is LGHDT and CDR2 is YNNKEL (reference sequence). For the CDR3, the DNA is TGTGCCAGCAGCCAAGCTGGCGGCCCATCCTACGAGCAGTACTTC. As protein: CASSQAGGPSYEQYF.

The V gene is TRBV7-8, the J gene TRBJ1-2; 9 nucleotides line up with TRBD1. V gave up 5 bases and J gave up 5 bases; unmatched junction bases: 9. The V gene's germline CDR1 is SGHVS and CDR2 FQNEAQ. There are 15 residues in the CDR3. The CDR3 coding sequence is TGTGCCAGCAGCCGTTTAGGACAGGGGATATATGGCTACACCTTC. Translated, it gives CASSRLGQGIYGYTF.

The chain couples TRBV5-4 to TRBJ1-4; D call uncertain. V shed 4 bases and J shed 7 bases, with 8 bases lying between them. The CDR3 spans 12 residues. From germline, CDR1 is SGHNT and CDR2 YYREEE (reference sequence). This chain's CDR3 is CASSRDGEKLFF. Written as DNA, the CDR3 is TGTGCCAGCAGCCGGGATGGTGAAAAACTGTTTTTT.

The chain links TRBV18 to TRBJ2-2, with D perhaps matching TRBD1 (6 bases). CDR3 length equals 15 residues. V lost 3 bases and J 5 bases, leaving 13 bases between the germline ends. Germline CDR1 and CDR2: KGHSH and LQKENI. In DNA form, the CDR3 reads TGTGCCAGCTCACCGAGCTCAGGGGATACCGGGGAGCTGTTTTTT. Its protein is CASSPSSGDTGELFF.

The chain has TRBV7-3 and TRBJ2-3; no reliable D call. CDR1 is SGHTA and CDR2 is FQGTGA in the germline V gene. The CDR3 length is 12 residues. The V gene lost 4 bases and the J gene lost 4 bases, with 6 bases spanning the gap. The CDR3 loop is CASSSQSDTQYF. CDR3 nucleotides: TGTGCCAGCAGCTCCCAATCAGATACGCAGTATTTT.

The V gene is TRBV18, the J gene TRBJ2-5; D unresolved. V was trimmed by 2 bases and J by 5 bases, leaving 15 bases between them. Germline CDR1 and CDR2: KGHSH and LQKENI. The CDR3 spans 15 residues. CDR3 DNA: TGTGCCAGCTCACCAACCGCCTCCACTGAGGAGACCCAGTACTTC. It yields the protein CASSPTASTEETQYF.

This sequence joins TRBV19 and TRBJ1-1; weak D call: TRBD1 (6 bases). With 5 bases removed from V and 3 bases from J, the gap between germline ends came to 19 bases. Germline CDR1 LNHDA, CDR2 SQIVND (reference sequence). CDR3 length equals 16 residues. CDR3 nucleotide sequence: TGTGCCAGTAGTTATCATCGTTCGAACAGGGACACTGAAGCTTTCTTT. Translation: CASSYHRSNRDTEAFF.

The chain recombines TRBV5-1 with TRBJ2-1; TRBD2 aligns across 11 bases. Germline assignment: CDR1 SGHRS and CDR2 YFSETQ. Unmatched junction bases numbered 5, after V lost 4 bases and J lost 8 bases. The CDR3 contains 14 residues. The CDR3 protein is CASSPTSGSDEQFF. For the CDR3, the DNA is TGCGCCAGCAGCCCCACTAGCGGGAGCGATGAGCAGTTCTTC.

The chain combines TRBV28 with TRBJ1-3; weak D call: TRBD1 (5 bases). The germline V gene encodes CDR1 MDHEN and CDR2 SYDVKM. The CDR3 loop spans 13 amino acids. The germline V and J ends were trimmed by 2 bases and 8 bases, with 10 bases remaining between them. For the CDR3, the DNA is TGTGCCAGCAGTTTAGGGGGGTCTGACACCATATATTTT. Translation: CASSLGGSDTIYF.

The chain has TRBV2 and TRBJ1-1; TRBD1 is a possible D gene (5 bases). The V gene's germline CDR1 is SNHLY and CDR2 FYNNEI. V was shortened by 7 bases and J by 0 bases, with 9 bases between the two germline ends. The length of the CDR3 is 13 residues. The DNA of the CDR3 is TGTGCCAGCACTAGGGGTTTGAACACTGAAGCTTTCTTT. Residues: CASTRGLNTEAFF. The full variable domain, completed using reference TRBV2 and TRBJ1-1, is EPEVTQTPSHQVTQMGQEVILRCVPISNHLYFYWYRQILGQKVEFLVSFYNNEISEKSEIFDDQFSVERPDGSNFTLKIRSTKLEDSAMYFCASTRGLNTEAFFGQGTRLTVV.

This sequence joins TRBV5-1 and TRBJ2-1; 8 bases align to TRBD2. CDR1 SGHRS and CDR2 YFSETQ come from the germline V gene. Trimming cost V 2 bases and J 12 bases; bases outside gene matches: 10. CDR3 length equals 14 residues. This chain's CDR3 is CASSFVGSTSAQFF. CDR3 sequence (DNA): TGCGCCAGCAGCTTTGTAGGTTCGACTAGCGCGCAGTTCTTC.

The chain joins TRBV27 to TRBJ2-1; D gene unclear. The CDR3 runs 12 residues. Per germline, CDR1 MNHEY and CDR2 SMNVEV (reference sequence). V gave up 8 bases and J gave up 5 bases, with 10 bases separating them. The CDR3 DNA is TGTGCCAGCGCGGAGTCCCACAATGAGCAGTTCTTC. It is translated as CASAESHNEQFF.

This rearrangement joins TRBV29-1 to TRBJ1-1; D may be TRBD1 (5 bases). This CDR3 has 15 residues. Trimming shortened V by 4 bases and J by 4 bases, and 19 bases separated the two germline ends. The germline CDR1 and CDR2 sequences are SQVTM and ANQGSEA. This chain's CDR3 is CSVGIQGEPSTEAFF. The DNA of the CDR3 is TGCAGCGTTGGAATTCAGGGTGAGCCGAGCACTGAAGCTTTCTTT.

This rearrangement joins TRBV2 to TRBJ1-2; D is uncertain. The CDR3 consists of 14 residues. V lost 8 bases, J lost 0 bases, and 13 bases lay in between. In germline, CDR1 is SNHLY, CDR2 FYNNEI. The CDR3 nucleotides read TGTGCCAGCGGAGACGGGAAGACTAACTATGGCTACACCTTC. Translated: CASGDGKTNYGYTF.

This clone was seen a single time. The chain carries TRBV18 and TRBJ1-5, with unresolved D. The CDR3 sequence is 13 residues long. Per germline, CDR1 KGHSH and CDR2 LQKENI. V shed 8 bases and J shed 0 bases, with 8 bases lying between them. CDR3 bases: TGTGCCAGCACCACAGATAGCAATCAGCCCCAGCATTTT. Translating gives CASTTDSNQPQHF.

This chain connects TRBV2 to TRBJ1-5, with TRBD1 matching 8 bases. Trimming cost V 3 bases and J 7 bases; bases outside gene matches: 5. CDR1 and CDR2 (germline): SNHLY, FYNNEI. This CDR3 is built from 14 residues. CDR3 DNA: TGTGCCAGCAGTGAGACAGGGGAGGTCCAGCCCCAGCATTTT. Protein product: CASSETGEVQPQHF.